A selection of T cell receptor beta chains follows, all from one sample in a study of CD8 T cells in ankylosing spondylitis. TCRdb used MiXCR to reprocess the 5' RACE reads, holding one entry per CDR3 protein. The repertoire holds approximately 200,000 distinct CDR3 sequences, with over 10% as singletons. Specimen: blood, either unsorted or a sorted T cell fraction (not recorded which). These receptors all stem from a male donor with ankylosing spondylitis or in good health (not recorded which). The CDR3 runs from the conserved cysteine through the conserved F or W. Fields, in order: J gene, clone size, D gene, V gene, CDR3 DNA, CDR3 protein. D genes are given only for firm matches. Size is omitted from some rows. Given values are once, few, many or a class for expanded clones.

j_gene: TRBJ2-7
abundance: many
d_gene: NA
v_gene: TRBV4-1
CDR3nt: TGCGCCAGCAGCCAGGAGTCCCTATCGGCCTCCTACGAGCAGTACTTC
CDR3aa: CASSQESLSASYEQYF

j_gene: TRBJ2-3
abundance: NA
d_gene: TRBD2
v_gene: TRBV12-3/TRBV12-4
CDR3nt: TGTGCCAGCAGTTTGTTCCCGATGACTAGCGGGGCCAGCACAGATACGCAGTATTTT
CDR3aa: CASSLFPMTSGASTDTQYF

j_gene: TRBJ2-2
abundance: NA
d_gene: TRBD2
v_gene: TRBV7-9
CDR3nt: TGTGCCAGCAGCTTCCTGGGACTAGAGGCCGGGGAGCTGTTTTTT
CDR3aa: CASSFLGLEAGELFF

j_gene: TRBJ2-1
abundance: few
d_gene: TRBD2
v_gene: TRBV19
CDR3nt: TGTGCCAGTAGTATACTAGCGGGAGTGAACAATGAGCAGTTCTTC
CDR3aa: CASSILAGVNNEQFF

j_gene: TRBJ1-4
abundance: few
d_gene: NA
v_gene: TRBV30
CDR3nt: TGTGCCTGGAGTTCCTTGGATGAAAAACTGTTTTTT
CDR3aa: CAWSSLDEKLFF

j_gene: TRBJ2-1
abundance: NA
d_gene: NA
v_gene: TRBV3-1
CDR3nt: TGTGCCAGCAGCCAGTTGACGGCAGCCGACCGAGCTCGCAACGTCGAGCAGTTCTTC
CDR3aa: CASSQLTAADRARNVEQFF

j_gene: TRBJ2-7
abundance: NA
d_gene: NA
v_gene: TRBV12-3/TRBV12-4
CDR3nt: TGTGCCAGCAGTTTAGTAGAATCCTACGAGCAGTACTTC
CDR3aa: CASSLVESYEQYF

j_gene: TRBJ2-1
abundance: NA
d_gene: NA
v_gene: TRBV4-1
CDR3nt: TGCGCCAGCAGCCAAGATCCGGGGTTTGACGAGCAGTTCTTC
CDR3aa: CASSQDPGFDEQFF

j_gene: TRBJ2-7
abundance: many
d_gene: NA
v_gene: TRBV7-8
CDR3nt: TGTGCCAGCAGCTTGGTGAACAATTTCTACGAGCAGTACTTC
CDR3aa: CASSLVNNFYEQYF

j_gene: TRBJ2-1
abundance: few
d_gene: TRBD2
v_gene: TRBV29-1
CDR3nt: TGCAGCGTCTCCGGGACTAGCGTGCGCAGCTCCTACAATGAGCAGTTCTTC
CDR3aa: CSVSGTSVRSSYNEQFF

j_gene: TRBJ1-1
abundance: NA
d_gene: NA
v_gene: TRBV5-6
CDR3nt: TGTGCCAGCAGCGTATACGTCATTGAGTATGAAGCTTTCTTT
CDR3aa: CASSVYVIEYEAFF

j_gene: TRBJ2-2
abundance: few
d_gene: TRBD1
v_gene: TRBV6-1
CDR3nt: TGTGCCAGCTGGAGGAGACAGGGGAACACCGGGGAGCTGTTTTTT
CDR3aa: CASWRRQGNTGELFF

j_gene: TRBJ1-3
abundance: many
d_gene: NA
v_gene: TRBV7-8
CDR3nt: TGTGCCAGCAGCTTAGGCACGAGCTCTGGAAACACCATATATTTT
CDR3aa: CASSLGTSSGNTIYF

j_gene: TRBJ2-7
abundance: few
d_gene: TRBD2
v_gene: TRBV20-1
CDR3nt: TGCAGTCTTCCCGGACGGCGGGGGATCTCCGAGCAGTACTTC
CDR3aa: CSLPGRRGISEQYF

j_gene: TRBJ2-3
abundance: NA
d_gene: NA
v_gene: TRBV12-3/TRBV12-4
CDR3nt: TGTGCCAGCAGCTTAGTTCTCCCTACGCAGTATTTT
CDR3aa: CASSLVLPTQYF

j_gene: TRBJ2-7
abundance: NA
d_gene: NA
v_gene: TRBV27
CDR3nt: TGTGCCAGCACTTTACTACTAGGCGGTCACGAGCAGTACTTC
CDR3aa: CASTLLLGGHEQYF

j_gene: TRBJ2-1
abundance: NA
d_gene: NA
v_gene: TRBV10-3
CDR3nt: TGTGCCATCAGTGAGCCTGATCAGGGCTATTACAATGAGCAGTTCTTC
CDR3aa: CAISEPDQGYYNEQFF

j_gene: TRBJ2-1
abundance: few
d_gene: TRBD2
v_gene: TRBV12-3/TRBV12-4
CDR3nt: TGTGCCAGCAAACTAGCGGGAAATGAGCAGTTCTTC
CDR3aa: CASKLAGNEQFF

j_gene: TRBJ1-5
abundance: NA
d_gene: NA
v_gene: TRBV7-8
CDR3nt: TGTGCCAGCAGCTCGGGCCAATATCAGCCCCAGCATTTT
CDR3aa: CASSSGQYQPQHF

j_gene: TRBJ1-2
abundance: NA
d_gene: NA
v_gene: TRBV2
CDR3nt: TGTGCCAGCAGTGGCGCTAACTATGGCTACACCTTC
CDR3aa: CASSGANYGYTF

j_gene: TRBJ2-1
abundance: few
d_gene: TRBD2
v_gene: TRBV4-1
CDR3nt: TGCGCCAGCAGCCCCCGGACTGGACTAGCGGACCTCTACAATGAGCAGTTCTTC
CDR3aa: CASSPRTGLADLYNEQFF

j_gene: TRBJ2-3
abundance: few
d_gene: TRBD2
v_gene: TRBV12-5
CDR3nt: TGTGCTAGTGGTTTGCCCGCACCGGCGCTAGCGGTAAGCACAGATACGCAGTATTTT
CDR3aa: CASGLPAPALAVSTDTQYF

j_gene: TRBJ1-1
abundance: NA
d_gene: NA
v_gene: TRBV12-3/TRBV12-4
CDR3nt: TGTGCCAGCAGTTTACCTCCGGTAGGACGTAGGGGGAACACTGAAGCTTTCTTT
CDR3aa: CASSLPPVGRRGNTEAFF

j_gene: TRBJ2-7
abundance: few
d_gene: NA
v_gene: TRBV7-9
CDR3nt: TGTGCCAGCAGCTTAGAAGACCGGGTAAGGGAAGAGCAGTACTTC
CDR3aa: CASSLEDRVREEQYF

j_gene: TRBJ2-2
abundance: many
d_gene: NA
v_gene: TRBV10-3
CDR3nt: TGTGCCATCAGTGATGGCTTTTCGAACACCGGGGAGCTGTTTTTT
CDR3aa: CAISDGFSNTGELFF